This T cell receptor beta chain appears in the sequencing data of a study of blood T cell repertoires in COVID-19. V dropped 7 bases and J dropped 4 bases, with 18 bases sitting between them. Germline V lookup: CDR1 KGHDR, CDR2 SFDVKD. The CDR3 sequence is 15 residues long. Original handling: For nucleated cells, counts were estimated from reference gene primer amplification. The protocol was immunoSEQ multiplex PCR, while the TCRdb copy is restricted to in-frame clones and leaves out a portion. D and trimming come from the DNA, and the V and J calls and clone size come from that table. Among about 140,000 clones listed, 90% were seen once. This clone has only a few counts.

The TCR originated in a woman at least 80 years old with acute or convalescent COVID-19. The sample was peripheral blood. J is TRBJ1-2 and V is TRBV24-1, with D tentatively TRBD1 (6 bases). The CDR3 reads CATRQTLTGGYGYTF. The CDR3 bases are TGTGCCACCAGGCAGACCTTGACAGGCGGCTATGGCTACACCTTC.